This is a list of T cell receptor beta chains from one sample in a study of shared clonotypes between healthy human individuals. TCRdb's table, derived via immunoSEQ multiplex PCR, lists solely in-frame clones and lacks some. Of about 490,000 clones listed, more than 75% are singletons. Sequencing was done on a sample of PBMCs. Source of these receptors: a woman aged 35 to 49 in good health. Some clones in this sample may be carry-over from other donors' samples. Both conserved end residues are part of each CDR3. The order of the fields is V gene, J gene, CDR3 protein.

v_call: TRBV18
j_call: TRBJ1-2
cdr3_aa: CASSPRTTGTDYGYTF

v_call: TRBV7-3
j_call: TRBJ2-2
cdr3_aa: CASSSSSTGELFF

v_call: TRBV6-6
j_call: TRBJ2-7
cdr3_aa: CASRPGTGDSEQYF

v_call: TRBV30
j_call: TRBJ2-1
cdr3_aa: CAWSVARTSVGDEQFF

v_call: TRBV5-6
j_call: TRBJ1-2
cdr3_aa: CASSSGQDNYGYTF

v_call: TRBV6-4
j_call: TRBJ2-3
cdr3_aa: CASSPFGQGTDTQYF

v_call: TRBV19
j_call: TRBJ2-1
cdr3_aa: CASSPLGLAGTSGYNEQFF

v_call: TRBV28
j_call: TRBJ2-3
cdr3_aa: CASSLRSTDTQYF

v_call: TRBV15
j_call: TRBJ1-2
cdr3_aa: CATSAESPAYGYTF

v_call: TRBV7-3
j_call: TRBJ2-3
cdr3_aa: CASSTSSADTQYF

v_call: TRBV5-1
j_call: TRBJ2-2
cdr3_aa: CASRPGLNTGELFF

v_call: TRBV4-2
j_call: TRBJ2-1
cdr3_aa: CASSPDLRSYNEQFF

v_call: TRBV19
j_call: TRBJ1-5
cdr3_aa: CASSGTGNQPQHF

v_call: TRBV9
j_call: TRBJ2-2
cdr3_aa: CASSVHPRLAGGTEELFF

v_call: TRBV9
j_call: TRBJ1-1
cdr3_aa: CASSSGEGVAFF

v_call: TRBV19
j_call: TRBJ1-5
cdr3_aa: CASSTNRGNQPQHF

v_call: TRBV5-1
j_call: TRBJ1-1
cdr3_aa: CASSPETNTEAFF

v_call: TRBV7-2
j_call: TRBJ2-1
cdr3_aa: CASSQAASGSFHEQFF

v_call: TRBV18
j_call: TRBJ2-7
cdr3_aa: CASSPRNGGDYEQYF

v_call: TRBV7-2
j_call: TRBJ2-7
cdr3_aa: CASSPNRDRSYEQYF

v_call: TRBV11-2
j_call: TRBJ1-1
cdr3_aa: CASSPRTRGFTEAFF

v_call: TRBV10-1
j_call: TRBJ2-6
cdr3_aa: CASTRPQSSGANVLTF

v_call: TRBV15
j_call: TRBJ2-3
cdr3_aa: CATRNTYDTDTQYF

v_call: TRBV29-1
j_call: TRBJ2-2
cdr3_aa: CSVDRGNTGELFF

v_call: TRBV27
j_call: TRBJ1-1
cdr3_aa: CASSPGEPYTEAFF

v_call: TRBV5-6
j_call: TRBJ2-2
cdr3_aa: CASSLGSGTRGTGELFF

v_call: TRBV28
j_call: TRBJ2-1
cdr3_aa: CASSLEGGTSGRLVPYNEQFF

v_call: TRBV6-1
j_call: TRBJ2-5
cdr3_aa: CASSATGPETQYF

v_call: TRBV5-1
j_call: TRBJ2-7
cdr3_aa: CASSIRQGPSYEQYF

v_call: TRBV9
j_call: TRBJ1-2
cdr3_aa: CASSDRQRGGAGTTNYGYTF

v_call: TRBV7-9
j_call: TRBJ1-3
cdr3_aa: CASSSSLQGPGNTIYF

v_call: TRBV11-2
j_call: TRBJ2-7
cdr3_aa: CASSLRDGMIYEQYF

v_call: TRBV27
j_call: TRBJ2-4
cdr3_aa: CASSSPIRTSGRHLAKNIQYF

v_call: TRBV7-6
j_call: TRBJ1-2
cdr3_aa: CASSPNHKANYGYTF